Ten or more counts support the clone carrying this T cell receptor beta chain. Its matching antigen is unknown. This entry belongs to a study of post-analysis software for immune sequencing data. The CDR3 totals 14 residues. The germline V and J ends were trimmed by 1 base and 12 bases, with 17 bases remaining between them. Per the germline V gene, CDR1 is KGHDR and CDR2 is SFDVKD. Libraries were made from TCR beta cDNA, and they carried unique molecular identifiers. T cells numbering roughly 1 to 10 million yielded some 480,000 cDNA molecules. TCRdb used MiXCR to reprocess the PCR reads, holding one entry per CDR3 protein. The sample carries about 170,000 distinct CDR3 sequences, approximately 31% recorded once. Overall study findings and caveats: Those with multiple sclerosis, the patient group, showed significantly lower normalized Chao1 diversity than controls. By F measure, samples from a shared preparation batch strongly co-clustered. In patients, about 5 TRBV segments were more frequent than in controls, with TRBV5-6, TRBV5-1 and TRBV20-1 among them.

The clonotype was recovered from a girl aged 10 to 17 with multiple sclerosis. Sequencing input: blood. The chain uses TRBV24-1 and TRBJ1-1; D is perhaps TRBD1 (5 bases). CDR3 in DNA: TGTGCCACCAGTGATTTAGGGTCCTCCGCAGGGTCTTTCTTT. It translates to CATSDLGSSAGSFF.